Sequencing of this T cell receptor (beta chain) was carried out in a study of blood T cells in healthy people across ages. Regarding this clonotype: Its antigen is unknown.

Through a sample-barcoded 5' primer and a J-beta primer mix, a second PCR was run for 7 to 11 cycles. TCRdb passed the 5' RACE reads through MiXCR, listing each CDR3 protein once. The table has roughly 640,000 distinct CDR3 sequences, around 31% seen once. This CDR3 spans 12 amino acids. Per germline, CDR1 SQVTM and CDR2 ANQGSEA. V lost 1 base and J lost 2, with 5 bases in between. Study-level results: TCR beta diversity tracked closely with naive T cell percentage. One million T cells yielded diversity estimates that were considered underestimates. Bulk PBMC profiling left naive and antigen-experienced comparisons inconclusive.

The sequencing sample was made of blood. This receptor was identified in a woman of 80 years or more in good health. This sequence joins TRBV29-1 and TRBJ1-2; D remains ambiguous. The CDR3 region has the DNA TGCAGCGTTGAAGCCAGCAACTATGGCTACACCTTC. Protein: CSVEASNYGYTF.